Shown below are 23 T cell receptor beta chains from a single sample sequenced in a study of PD-L1 blockade in urothelial cancer. The assay was immunoSEQ multiplex PCR, and TCRdb's table has in-frame clones only and misses some. The sample gives about 63,000 clones, roughly 79% of which show up once; 4.5% to 6% is in the top ten. This sample's time point: pretreatment peripheral blood. Sequencing was performed on PBMCs, taken around atezolizumab (anti-PD-L1) treatment. The receptors stem from a man between 65 and 85 years old with urothelial cancer.

The chain carries TRBV11-2 and TRBJ2-7; maybe TRBD1 (5 bases). Trimming took 7 bases from V and 0 from J, leaving 25 bases between them. Germline V gives CDR1 SGHAT, CDR2 FQNNGV. The CDR3 spans 18 residues. CDR3 DNA: TGTGCCAGCACGGGCCCCAGGGCAGACACAAGGAGCTCCTACGAGCAGTACTTC. Its translation: CASTGPRADTRSSYEQYF.

The chain employs TRBV20-1 and TRBJ2-5; no reliable D call. CDR1 and CDR2 from the germline V gene are DFQATT and SNEGSKA (reference sequence). The V gene lost 1 base and the J gene lost 3 bases, with 3 bases spanning the gap. This CDR3 region has 11 residues. The CDR3 DNA sequence: TGCAGTGCTAGAGCAAAAGAGACCCAGTACTTC. As protein: CSARAKETQYF.

This clone was seen a handful of times. The rearrangement uses TRBV11-1 and TRBJ2-3; the D gene is possibly TRBD1 (6 bases). CDR1 SGHAT and CDR2 FQDESV come from the germline V gene (reference sequence). V lost 6 bases, J lost 1 base, and 11 bases lay in between. The CDR3 is made up of 14 amino acids. The CDR3 sequence is CASSGTTGTDTQYF. CDR3 nucleotides: TGTGCCAGCAGTGGGACAACCGGCACAGATACGCAGTATTTT.

The V call is TRBV5-1, the J call TRBJ2-3; maybe TRBD1 (5 bases). Germline V CDR1 and CDR2: SGHRS, YFSETQ. V was clipped by 6 bases and J by 7 bases, with 9 bases between them. The CDR3 extends over 11 amino acids. The CDR3 here is CASMTENTQYF. The CDR3 DNA follows: TGCGCCAGCATGACAGAAAATACGCAGTATTTT.

CDR3 loop: CASSQEGDIRTAEAFF. Written as DNA, the CDR3 is TGTGCCAGCAGCCAAGAAGGGGACATACGAACGGCTGAAGCTTTCTTT. The genes are TRBV4-2 and TRBJ1-1, with D perhaps TRBD1 (6 bases). V was clipped by 0 bases and J by 6 bases, with 17 bases between them. This CDR3 comprises 16 residues. Germline V lookup: CDR1 LGHNA, CDR2 YNFKEQ.

CDR3: CASSPGGLLAGYGYTF. DNA for the CDR3: TGTGCCAGCAGCCCGGGCGGGCTTTTAGCAGGCTATGGCTACACCTTC. This chain uses TRBV5-6 with TRBJ1-2; D unresolved. Deletions cut 4 bases from V and 4 bases from J, with 20 bases between. The CDR3 is made up of 16 amino acids. Per the germline V gene, CDR1 is SGHDT and CDR2 is YYEEEE.

This clone was observed once. The chain carries TRBV4-2 and TRBJ2-2; no reliable D call. The CDR3 extends over 14 amino acids. Germline-derived CDR1 and CDR2 are LGHNA and YNFKEQ. The V gene lost 3 bases and the J gene lost 3 bases, with 8 bases spanning the gap. The CDR3 coding sequence is TGTGCCAGCAGCCACTCCACGGACACCGGGGAGCTGTTTTTT. This sequence encodes CASSHSTDTGELFF.

V usage is TRBV6-6 and J usage is TRBJ2-7; TRBD2 agrees at 8 bases. J was trimmed by 0 bases and V by 7 bases; bases with no gene match: 2. The CDR3 length is 13 residues. Germline V CDR1 and CDR2: MNHNY, SVGAGI (reference sequence). The CDR3 spells CASTGGVSYEQYF. The CDR3, as DNA: TGTGCCAGCACCGGGGGGGTCTCCTACGAGCAGTACTTC.

V and J are TRBV18 and TRBJ1-5; D is unresolved. The ends were cut back, 2 bases at V and 6 bases at J, with 14 bases in the middle. Germline CDR1 KGHSH, CDR2 LQKENI. This CDR3 has 15 residues. The CDR3, as DNA: TGTGCCAGCTCACCAGCATCGGGCGGGGTTCAGCCCCAGCATTTT. The encoded protein is CASSPASGGVQPQHF.

The chain employs TRBV4-2 and TRBJ1-2; 8 bases align to TRBD1. Germline V gene sequence: CDR1 LGHNA, CDR2 YNFKEQ. V dropped 0 bases and J dropped 3; count of bases not matched to a gene: 6. The CDR3 spans 16 residues. The CDR3 DNA sequence: TGTGCCAGCAGCCAAGATTTCACAGGGGGTGACTATGGCTACACCTTC. This gives the protein CASSQDFTGGDYGYTF.

This clone was counted once. The chain recombines TRBV5-1 with TRBJ2-1; TRBD1 matches 9 bases. The CDR3 has 16 residues. In germline, CDR1 is SGHRS, CDR2 YFSETQ. V lost 0 bases to trimming and J lost 4 bases; unmatched junction nucleotides: 5. CDR3 protein: CASSLGGTGPYNEQFF. CDR3 nucleotides: TGCGCCAGCAGCTTGGGAGGGACAGGGCCTTACAATGAGCAGTTCTTC.

This clone came up many times. The chain combines TRBV5-5 with TRBJ1-2; 7 bases are a match to TRBD1. The ends lost 2 bases at V and 8 bases at J; junction bases unmatched: 9. Germline V gene sequence: CDR1 SGHKS, CDR2 YYEKEE (reference sequence). This CDR3 has 14 residues. The DNA for the CDR3 is TGTGCCAGCAGCTTTCCAACAGGGGTACAGGGCTACACCTTC. It translates to CASSFPTGVQGYTF.

This chain joins TRBV4-2 and TRBJ2-7, with 7 positions matching TRBD1. The junction had 11 bases not matched to a gene; V was cut back by 1 base and J by 2 bases. The CDR3 runs 17 residues. Germline V gene data show CDR1 as LGHNA and CDR2 as YNFKEQ. DNA of the CDR3: TGTGCCAGCAGCCAAGGCGTCCTGGGACAGTCGGCCTACGAGCAGTACTTC. Its protein product is CASSQGVLGQSAYEQYF.

The V call is TRBV7-2, the J call TRBJ2-7, with 7 positions matching TRBD1. The V gene end was trimmed by 1 base and the J gene end by 7 bases; junction bases not matched to a gene: 10. Germline CDR1 is SGHTA and CDR2 is FQGNSA. The length of the CDR3 is 15 residues. In DNA, the CDR3 is TGTGCCAGCAGCTTAGGAGGTAGGGGGCAAGCTGAGCAGTACTTC. Translation gives CASSLGGRGQAEQYF.

The chain is built from TRBV2 and TRBJ2-1; D not certain. Per the germline V gene, CDR1 is SNHLY and CDR2 is FYNNEI. This CDR3 contains 10 residues. V was pared by 6 bases and J by 5 bases, with 2 bases between. CDR3 protein: CASSNNEQFF. The CDR3 DNA reads TGTGCCAGCAGCAACAATGAGCAGTTCTTC.

CDR3 DNA sequence: TGCAGCGTCCGACAGGGACCGAGCAATCAGCCCCAGCATTTT. It translates to CSVRQGPSNQPQHF. This rearrangement joins TRBV29-1 to TRBJ1-5, with 7 bases that match TRBD1. V dropped 6 bases and J dropped 1; count of bases not matched to a gene: 6. The CDR3 runs 14 residues. Germline lookup yields CDR1 SQVTM and CDR2 ANQGSEA.

The chain links TRBV4-3 to TRBJ2-3, with D tentatively TRBD2 (5 bases). CDR1 and CDR2 (germline): LGHNA, YSLEER. CDR3 size: 14 residues. Trimming stripped 4 bases from V and 2 bases from J, with 10 bases between. CDR3 loop: CASSPTGNTDTQYF. The CDR3 region has the DNA TGCGCCAGCAGCCCGACGGGGAACACAGATACGCAGTATTTT.

CDR3 nucleotide sequence: TGTGCCAGCAGCTTGTATCAGGGCACAGATACGCAGTATTTT. It specifies CASSLYQGTDTQYF. The chain couples TRBV5-4 to TRBJ2-3; D unresolved. In germline, CDR1 is SGHNT, CDR2 YYREEE (reference sequence). The CDR3 runs 14 residues. V gave up 1 base and J gave up 1 base, with 7 bases separating them.

The V and J genes are TRBV2 and TRBJ1-2, with D possibly TRBD1 on 5 matching bases. Trimming removed 2 bases at V and 5 bases at J, with 9 bases between. CDR3 size: 13 residues. Germline values: CDR1 SNHLY, CDR2 FYNNEI. CDR3: CASSELQGYGYTF. The CDR3 nucleotides are TGTGCCAGCAGTGAACTGCAGGGTTATGGCTACACCTTC.

The rearrangement links TRBV7-3 to TRBJ2-1; TRBD2 matches 11 bases. The CDR3 sequence is 15 residues long. V lost 4 bases, J lost 5 bases, and 4 bases stayed unmatched. CDR1 and CDR2 from the germline V gene are SGHTA and FQGTGA. CDR3 sequence reads: CASSYLAGGNNEQFF. The CDR3 DNA is TGTGCCAGCAGCTACCTAGCGGGAGGTAACAATGAGCAGTTCTTC.

The chain links TRBV7-2 to TRBJ2-3; D ambiguous. The germline V and J ends were trimmed by 4 bases and 3 bases, with 11 bases remaining between them. The CDR3 is 14 amino acids. CDR1 and CDR2 (germline): SGHTA, FQGNSA. This CDR3 is CASSSPRSTDTQYF. The CDR3 nucleotides read TGTGCCAGCAGCTCCCCTAGGTCGACAGATACGCAGTATTTT.

V usage is TRBV29-1 and J usage is TRBJ2-1, with D unclear. CDR3 length: 14 amino acids. With 3 bases removed from V and 5 bases from J, the gap between germline ends came to 14 bases. From germline, CDR1 is SQVTM and CDR2 ANQGSEA. The DNA of the CDR3 is TGCAGCGTTGATAGGTCGGAGAACCACAATGAGCAGTTCTTC. The encoded protein is CSVDRSENHNEQFF.

The chain links TRBV5-1 to TRBJ2-5; 9 nucleotides match TRBD2. V shed 0 bases and J 0 bases; nucleotides not matched to a gene: 9. From germline, CDR1 is SGHRS and CDR2 YFSETQ. CDR3 size: 18 residues. The CDR3 reads CASSLGASGIPYQETQYF. The CDR3 DNA follows: TGCGCCAGCAGCTTGGGGGCTAGCGGGATACCGTACCAAGAGACCCAGTACTTC.